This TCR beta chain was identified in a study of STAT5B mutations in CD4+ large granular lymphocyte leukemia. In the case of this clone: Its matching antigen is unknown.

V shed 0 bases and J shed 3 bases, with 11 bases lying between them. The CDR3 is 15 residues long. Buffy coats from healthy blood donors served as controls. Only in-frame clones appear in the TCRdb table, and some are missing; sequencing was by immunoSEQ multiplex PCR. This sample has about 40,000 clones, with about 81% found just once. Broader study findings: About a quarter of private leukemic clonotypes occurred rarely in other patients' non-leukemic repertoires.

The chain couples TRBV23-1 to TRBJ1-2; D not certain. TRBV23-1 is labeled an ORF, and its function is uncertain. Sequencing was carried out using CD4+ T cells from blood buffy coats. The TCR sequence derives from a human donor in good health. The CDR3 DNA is TGCGCCAGCAGTCAATCGGTCAGGAGGGACTATGGCTACACCTTC. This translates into CASSQSVRRDYGYTF.